Following are 21 T cell receptor beta chains from one sample sequenced in a study of T-cell reconstitution after alpha-beta-depleted transplantation in children. Construction of the TCRbeta library involved unique molecular identifiers. TCRdb re-derived calls from the PCR reads in MiXCR, one entry per CDR3 protein. Of hundreds of thousands of distinct CDR3 sequences in the sample, 24% are singletons; the top ten hold 4% to 5.5%. This material consisted of PBMCs, mostly from graft donor cells, taken 360 days after TCRalphabeta/CD19-depleted stem cell transplant. The source is a female patient aged 2 to 10 who had a stem cell transplant for congenital amegakaryocytic thrombocytopenia, so the T cells may come from the graft donor.

There are a few counts of this clonotype. V gene TRBV5-1 combines with J gene TRBJ1-2; D is unclear. Germline CDR1 is SGHRS and CDR2 is YFSETQ. The CDR3 is 15 residues long. Between the trimmed V and J ends, which lost 0 bases and 4 bases, there was a span of 13 bases. The CDR3: CASSLEFDGSYGYTF. The CDR3 DNA sequence: TGCGCCAGCAGCTTGGAATTCGACGGCAGCTATGGCTACACCTTC.

The chain recombines TRBV20-1 with TRBJ2-3, with no clear D. CDR1 is DFQATT, CDR2 SNEGSKA, per germline (reference sequence). The CDR3 runs to 10 residues. V was pared by 1 base and J by 7 bases, with 3 bases between. The CDR3 bases are TGCAGTGCTAGAGGCTATACGCAGTATTTT. Its translation: CSARGYTQYF.

This clonotype has only a few counts. The rearrangement joins TRBV15 to TRBJ1-5; D is unclear. Trimming stripped 0 bases from V and 0 bases from J, with 6 bases between. This CDR3 is 15 amino acids long. Germline V gives CDR1 LNHNV, CDR2 YYDKDF (reference sequence). CDR3 DNA: TGTGCCACCAGCAGAGATAAGGGTAGCAATCAGCCCCAGCATTTT. Encoded protein: CATSRDKGSNQPQHF.

V and J are TRBV14 and TRBJ1-6; 7 nucleotides agree with TRBD1. V trimming: 5 bases; J trimming: 7 bases; junction bases outside the gene matches: 5. Per germline, CDR1 SGHDN and CDR2 FVKESK. The CDR3 contains 14 residues. CDR3 residues: CASSRDRLNSPLHF. The CDR3 coding sequence is TGTGCCAGCAGCAGGGACAGACTAAATTCACCCCTCCACTTT. Filled out from reference TRBV14 and TRBJ1-6, the complete variable domain reads EAGVTQFPSHSVIEKGQTVTLRCDPISGHDNLYWYRRVMGKEIKFLLHFVKESKQDESGMPNNRFLAERTGGTYSTLKVQPAELEDSGVYFCASSRDRLNSPLHFGNGTRLTVT.

This clonotype was counted between two and nine times. The CDR3 region is CSAGGQSSYNEQFF. The CDR3 region has the DNA TGCAGTGCCGGGGGCCAGAGCTCCTACAATGAGCAGTTCTTC. V usage is TRBV20-1 and J usage is TRBJ2-1; either TRBD1 or TRBD2 may supply D (6 bases each). V gave up 6 bases and J gave up 0 bases, with 12 bases separating them. Germline CDR1 DFQATT, CDR2 SNEGSKA (reference sequence). This CDR3 contains 14 residues.

This chain uses TRBV20-1 with TRBJ2-3; maybe TRBD1 (6 bases). The CDR3 contains 17 residues. Germline CDR1 DFQATT, CDR2 SNEGSKA (reference sequence). V was clipped by 0 bases and J by 2 bases, with 18 bases between them. CDR3 region: CSARDLSGWGPTDTQYF. The CDR3 coding sequence is TGCAGTGCTAGAGATCTGAGCGGATGGGGGCCCACAGATACGCAGTATTTT.

V gene TRBV12-3 or TRBV12-4 combines with J gene TRBJ2-3; TRBD1 matches at 9 bases. The ends lost 3 bases at V and 5 bases at J; junction bases unmatched: 6. This CDR3 is built from 15 residues. CDR3 sequence (DNA): TGTGCCAGCAGTTTCAGGACAGGGGCGAAAGATACGCAGTATTTT. It encodes CASSFRTGAKDTQYF.

This clonotype showed up many times. This chain's CDR3 is CASSLAGGHEQYF. CDR3 DNA: TGTGCCAGCAGTTTAGCTGGGGGCCACGAGCAGTACTTC. The rearrangement uses TRBV12-3 or TRBV12-4 and TRBJ2-7; D perhaps matches TRBD1 (6 bases). CDR3 length: 13 residues. The V gene lost 0 bases and the J gene lost 5 bases, with 8 bases spanning the gap.

This chain links TRBV20-1 with TRBJ2-7; the D is unclear. Trimming took off 6 bases at V and 1 base at J, with 13 bases between the two ends. Germline-derived CDR1 and CDR2 are DFQATT and SNEGSKA (reference sequence). The CDR3 is 13 amino acids. The CDR3 DNA follows: TGCAGTGCCCATTCCGACGGATCCTACGAGCAGTACTTC. This gives the protein CSAHSDGSYEQYF.

The rearrangement uses TRBV27 and TRBJ1-2; D remains unclear. Germline V lookup: CDR1 MNHEY, CDR2 SMNVEV (reference sequence). The CDR3 contains 14 residues. V lost 2 bases and J 4 bases, leaving 11 bases between the germline ends. CDR3 DNA: TGTGCCAGCAGTTTAAGGGCCGGCCTCTATGGCTACACCTTC. It specifies CASSLRAGLYGYTF.

This clonotype was seen more than once but under ten times. V and J are TRBV28 and TRBJ1-2, with 7 nucleotides matching TRBD1. With 3 bases clipped from V and 3 bases from J, the junction kept 4 bases outside the gene matches. The CDR3 covers 14 residues. Germline assignment: CDR1 MDHEN and CDR2 SYDVKM. The CDR3 loop is CASSFGGGDYGYTF. The CDR3 nucleotides read TGTGCCAGCAGTTTTGGAGGGGGCGACTATGGCTACACCTTC.

This clonotype was observed a handful of times. The V call is TRBV11-2, the J call TRBJ2-7; D is perhaps TRBD1 (6 bases). V was pared by 2 bases and J by 10 bases, with 12 bases between. CDR3 length: 12 amino acids. Per germline, CDR1 SGHAT and CDR2 FQNNGV. CDR3: CASSLTGNLQYF. The CDR3 DNA is TGTGCCAGCAGCTTAACAGGGAACCTCCAGTACTTC.

The chain carries TRBV2 and TRBJ1-2, with D possibly matching TRBD1 (6 bases). Trimming cost V 7 bases and J 8 bases, with 23 bases left between them. This CDR3 contains 15 residues. Germline values: CDR1 SNHLY, CDR2 FYNNEI. The CDR3 coding sequence is TGTGCCAGCACCCTCAGGGTTACAGGGTTGAGCGGCTACACCTTC. This gives the protein CASTLRVTGLSGYTF.

This chain uses TRBV12-3 or TRBV12-4 with TRBJ2-1, with TRBD2 identical over 10 bases. V gave up 4 bases and J gave up 5 bases; unmatched junction bases: 14. The CDR3 consists of 18 residues. CDR3 region: CASSSERTSGTTNNEQFF. Written as DNA, the CDR3 is TGTGCCAGCAGTTCCGAGAGGACTAGCGGAACCACAAACAATGAGCAGTTCTTC.

This rearrangement joins TRBV12-3 or TRBV12-4 to TRBJ1-3; 7 positions agree with TRBD1. The ends lost 3 bases at V and 4 bases at J; junction bases unmatched: 9. The CDR3 extends over 16 amino acids. The CDR3 DNA follows: TGTGCCAGCAGTTTGGGGCAGGGGGTTGTCGGAAACACCATATATTTT. It codes for CASSLGQGVVGNTIYF.

This clonotype has just a few counts. The chain links TRBV4-1 to TRBJ2-3; D call uncertain. CDR3 length: 13 residues. The germline V gene encodes CDR1 MGHRA and CDR2 YSYEKL. V gave up 10 bases and J gave up 3 bases, with 14 bases separating them. This CDR3 is CATAFRMTDTQYF. The DNA for the CDR3 is TGCGCCACCGCCTTTCGGATGACAGATACGCAGTATTTT.

This clonotype showed up just a few times. V gene TRBV13 combines with J gene TRBJ2-7; D remains unclear. V lost 2 bases, J lost 5 bases, and 10 bases lay in between. Germline V gene lookup returns CDR1 PRHDT and CDR2 FYEKMQ (reference sequence). The CDR3 covers 13 residues. The CDR3 region has the DNA TGTGCCAGCAGCTTATGGAAGTCGCACGAGCAGTACTTC. Translating it yields CASSLWKSHEQYF.

The chain links TRBV6-2 or TRBV6-3 to TRBJ1-5; D is possibly TRBD1 (5 bases). The CDR3 is made up of 15 amino acids. V was shortened by 1 base and J by 0 bases, with 7 bases between the two germline ends. Germline V lookup: CDR1 MNHEY, CDR2 SVGEGT. The CDR3 region is CASSYWGTSNQPQHF. In DNA, the CDR3 is TGTGCCAGCAGTTACTGGGGCACTAGCAATCAGCCCCAGCATTTT.

This clonotype was found a few times. At one end, the junction sequence differs from germline, possibly due to a read error. The chain employs TRBV11-3 and TRBJ2-2; TRBD2 matches at 7 bases. The length of the CDR3 is 11 residues. Per the germline V gene, CDR1 is SGHNT and CDR2 is YENEEA. The CDR3 loop is CASSLGGERFF. For the CDR3, the DNA is TGTGCCAGCAGCTTGGGGGGGGAGCGGTTTTTT.

The chain uses TRBV5-1 and TRBJ2-3; TRBD2 aligns across 8 bases. The germline V gene encodes CDR1 SGHRS and CDR2 YFSETQ. The CDR3 is 17 residues long. The V gene end was trimmed by 4 bases and the J gene end by 5 bases; junction bases not matched to a gene: 15. CDR3 bases: TGCGCCAGCAGCCCGGATGGACGGGGGGGCGGGAAAGATACGCAGTATTTT. Translation: CASSPDGRGGGKDTQYF.

This clonotype was seen a handful of times. The chain is built from TRBV4-2 and TRBJ2-4, with D possibly being TRBD1 (5 bases). CDR1 is LGHNA and CDR2 is YNFKEQ in the germline V gene. Trimming removed 2 bases from V and 0 bases from J, with 17 bases in between. The CDR3 length is 18 residues. This CDR3 reads CASSQHDSRIPAKNIQYF. In DNA form, the CDR3 reads TGTGCCAGCAGCCAACACGACAGCAGAATCCCAGCCAAAAACATTCAGTACTTC.